These T cell receptor beta chains were read from a single sample in a study of cytomegalovirus exposure and HLA in healthy donors. Profiling relied on immunoSEQ multiplex PCR, and the TCRdb table lists in-frame clones only, not all of them. The sample holds 100,000 to 150,000 clones, over 75% seen once. What was sequenced was PBMCs. The receptor source for this set is a woman aged 35 to 49 in good health and CMV-seropositive. Each CDR3 is given with its conserved first and last residue. The D gene is left open where the match is weak. Some rows have no size entry. The others give once, few or many, or a class for an expanded clone.

J gene: TRBJ2-2; D gene: .; clone size: .; V gene: TRBV5-4; CDR3 protein: CASSLLPNTGELFF; CDR3 DNA: TGTGCCAGCAGCTTGCTCCCGAACACCGGGGAGCTGTTTTTT
J gene: TRBJ1-2; D gene: .; clone size: .; V gene: TRBV5-6; CDR3 protein: CASSLEQSNYGYTF; CDR3 DNA: TGTGCCAGCAGCTTGGAACAGTCCAACTATGGCTACACCTTC
J gene: TRBJ2-3; D gene: TRBD1; clone size: .; V gene: TRBV10-3; CDR3 protein: CAIRGQGITDTQYF; CDR3 DNA: TGTGCCATCAGGGGACAGGGGATCACAGATACGCAGTATTTT
J gene: TRBJ1-3; D gene: .; clone size: few; V gene: TRBV6-1; CDR3 protein: CASLLRGGNTIYF; CDR3 DNA: TGTGCCAGCCTCCTCCGGGGTGGAAACACCATATATTTT
J gene: TRBJ1-2; D gene: .; clone size: once; V gene: TRBV18; CDR3 protein: CASSPPLANYGYTF; CDR3 DNA: TGTGCCAGCTCACCCCCTCTCGCTAACTATGGCTACACCTTC
J gene: TRBJ2-7; D gene: .; clone size: few; V gene: TRBV5-4; CDR3 protein: CASSRPGGQVYEQYF; CDR3 DNA: TGTGCCAGCAGCCGCCCCGGAGGGCAAGTCTACGAGCAGTACTTC
J gene: TRBJ1-1; D gene: .; clone size: .; V gene: TRBV18; CDR3 protein: CASSPTGSSEAFF; CDR3 DNA: TGTGCCAGCTCACCCACAGGGAGTTCTGAAGCTTTCTTT
J gene: TRBJ2-7; D gene: .; clone size: .; V gene: TRBV30; CDR3 protein: CAYAVGGEQYF; CDR3 DNA: TGTGCCTACGCTGTGGGAGGCGAGCAGTACTTC
J gene: TRBJ2-1; D gene: TRBD1; clone size: .; V gene: TRBV7-6; CDR3 protein: CASSLADPGQYNEQFF; CDR3 DNA: TGTGCCAGCAGCTTAGCCGACCCGGGACAGTACAATGAGCAGTTCTTC
J gene: TRBJ1-4; D gene: .; clone size: .; V gene: TRBV5-1; CDR3 protein: CASSLAPRTNEKLFF; CDR3 DNA: TGCGCCAGCAGCTTGGCCCCCCGGACTAATGAAAAACTGTTTTTT
J gene: TRBJ1-6; D gene: .; clone size: .; V gene: TRBV7-3; CDR3 protein: CATSEVTTSPLHF; CDR3 DNA: TGTGCCACCTCGGAGGTTACGACTTCACCCCTCCACTTT
J gene: TRBJ2-7; D gene: TRBD1; clone size: once; V gene: TRBV10-3; CDR3 protein: CAIRGTATSYEQYF; CDR3 DNA: TGTGCCATCAGGGGGACAGCCACCTCCTACGAGCAGTACTTC
J gene: TRBJ1-2; D gene: .; clone size: .; V gene: TRBV30; CDR3 protein: CAWRDRFYGYTF; CDR3 DNA: TGTGCCTGGAGAGACAGATTCTATGGCTACACCTTC
J gene: TRBJ2-5; D gene: TRBD1; clone size: once; V gene: TRBV7-3; CDR3 protein: CASGQGPQETQYF; CDR3 DNA: TGTGCCAGTGGACAGGGGCCCCAAGAGACCCAGTACTTC
J gene: TRBJ2-7; D gene: .; clone size: .; V gene: TRBV7-2; CDR3 protein: CASSRDTSYEQYF; CDR3 DNA: TGTGCCAGCAGCAGGGACACCTCCTACGAGCAGTACTTC
J gene: TRBJ2-1; D gene: TRBD2; clone size: .; V gene: TRBV29-1; CDR3 protein: CSVEFAGASYNEQFF; CDR3 DNA: TGCAGCGTTGAATTCGCGGGAGCGTCCTACAATGAGCAGTTCTTC
J gene: TRBJ2-7; D gene: TRBD2; clone size: few; V gene: TRBV2; CDR3 protein: CASSEEGLAGGTYEQYF; CDR3 DNA: TGTGCCAGCAGTGAAGAGGGTCTAGCGGGGGGGACCTACGAGCAGTACTTC
J gene: TRBJ2-1; D gene: TRBD1; clone size: .; V gene: TRBV9; CDR3 protein: CASSYLSFTGDDEQFF; CDR3 DNA: TGTGCCAGCAGTTACCTCTCGTTTACAGGGGACGATGAGCAGTTCTTC
J gene: TRBJ2-2; D gene: .; clone size: .; V gene: TRBV7-2; CDR3 protein: CASSLTGFPTNTGELFF; CDR3 DNA: TGTGCCAGCAGCTTGACAGGTTTCCCGACGAACACCGGGGAGCTGTTTTTT
J gene: TRBJ2-1; D gene: TRBD2; clone size: .; V gene: TRBV5-1; CDR3 protein: CASSLVVAGNNKQFF; CDR3 DNA: TGCGCCAGCAGCTTGGTAGTAGCGGGGAACAATAAGCAGTTCTTC
J gene: TRBJ2-1; D gene: TRBD2; clone size: .; V gene: TRBV28; CDR3 protein: CASSPGDTSDFYNEQFF; CDR3 DNA: TGTGCCAGCAGTCCCGGGGATACTAGCGACTTCTACAATGAGCAGTTCTTC
J gene: TRBJ2-1; D gene: .; clone size: .; V gene: TRBV6-6; CDR3 protein: CASSSWEQGNEQFF; CDR3 DNA: TGTGCCAGCAGTTCCTGGGAACAGGGAAATGAGCAGTTCTTC